These 24 T cell receptor beta chains were sequenced from one sample in a study of blood T cell repertoires in COVID-19. Using immunoSEQ multiplex PCR, the repertoire was profiled, and TCRdb retains in-frame clones only, with some absent. This sample yields 250,000 to 300,000 clones, of which about 88% are seen a single time; approximately 4% belongs to the top ten. Material for sequencing was peripheral blood. The receptor set was obtained from a young man with active or convalescent COVID-19.

The chain is built from TRBV2 and TRBJ1-1; D possibly corresponds to TRBD1 (5 bases). Trimming removed 4 bases at V and 3 bases at J, with 12 bases between. In germline, CDR1 is SNHLY, CDR2 FYNNEI. There are 14 residues in the CDR3. CDR3 sequence (DNA): TGTGCCAGCAGTGTCTCAGGGAAGGACACTGAAGCTTTCTTT. As protein: CASSVSGKDTEAFF.

The chain carries TRBV12-3 or TRBV12-4 and TRBJ2-1; 12 nucleotides line up with TRBD2. This CDR3 comprises 13 residues. V dropped 8 bases and J dropped 7; count of bases not matched to a gene: 3. DNA of the CDR3: TGTGCCAGCCGACTAGCGGGAGTAAATGAGCAGTTCTTC. Translation gives CASRLAGVNEQFF.

This clone was observed once. The chain uses TRBV7-9 and TRBJ1-3; perhaps TRBD1 as D (6 bases). Germline assignment: CDR1 SEHNR and CDR2 FQNEAQ (reference sequence). V was shortened by 5 bases and J by 3 bases, with 14 bases between the two germline ends. The CDR3 length is 15 residues. As DNA, the CDR3 is TGTGCCAGCAGCGTCGCTCAGGGGTATGGAAACACCATATATTTT. Protein sequence: CASSVAQGYGNTIYF.

The rearrangement uses TRBV5-8 and TRBJ2-7; the D is unclear. V lost 0 bases to trimming and J lost 0 bases, with 16 bases between them. Germline V gene lookup returns CDR1 SGHTS and CDR2 YDEGEE. The CDR3 loop spans 17 amino acids. The CDR3 sequence: CASSLGTVRRSSYEQYF. The CDR3 DNA is TGTGCCAGCAGCTTGGGAACGGTTAGGCGGAGCTCCTACGAGCAGTACTTC.

The V call is TRBV28, the J call TRBJ1-3; TRBD1 is a possible D gene (6 bases). Germline loops: CDR1 MDHEN, CDR2 SYDVKM. Trimming cost V 6 bases and J 4 bases, with 22 bases left between them. The CDR3 contains 17 residues. DNA for the CDR3: TGTGCCAGCAGGTCCTGGGGTGTTGGGGGCTTCGGAAACACCATATATTTT. This encodes CASRSWGVGGFGNTIYF.

The J gene is TRBJ1-2, the V gene TRBV7-2; D remains unclear. The CDR3 is 13 amino acids. Trimming stripped 0 bases from V and 8 bases from J, with 10 bases between. Germline CDR1 is SGHTA and CDR2 is FQGNSA. The CDR3 nucleotides are TGTGCCAGCAGCTTAGCGGATGGGCAGGGCTACACCTTC. It specifies CASSLADGQGYTF.

This clone appeared once. The chain has TRBV27 and TRBJ2-6, with 9 bases that match TRBD1. CDR1 and CDR2 from the germline V gene are MNHEY and SMNVEV (reference sequence). This CDR3 contains 14 residues. Trimming at V came to 8 bases and at J to 2 bases, leaving 1 base not matched to a gene. The CDR3 nucleotides read TGTGCCAGCCGGGACAGGGCTGGGGCCAACGTCCTGACTTTC. Residues: CASRDRAGANVLTF.

The chain combines TRBV9 with TRBJ1-1, with D possibly matching TRBD1 (6 bases). The V end lost 3 bases, the J end lost 6 bases, and 27 bases lay between the germline ends. Germline V gene lookup returns CDR1 SGDLS and CDR2 YYNGEE. The CDR3 runs 18 residues. CDR3 sequence: CASSGDPWGGGATSEAFF. CDR3 coding DNA: TGTGCCAGCAGCGGAGACCCTTGGGGAGGGGGGGCCACTTCTGAAGCTTTCTTT.

V gene TRBV29-1 combines with J gene TRBJ2-7; 9 bases fit TRBD1. The CDR3 length is 14 residues. Germline lookup yields CDR1 SQVTM and CDR2 ANQGSEA. Trimming at V came to 6 bases and at J to 3 bases, leaving 9 bases not matched to a gene. The CDR3 DNA follows: TGCAGCGTGCGGGAAGGGACAGGGTTCTACGAGCAGTACTTC. It encodes CSVREGTGFYEQYF.

For the CDR3, the DNA is TGCAGCGCCGAACAGGGGCTCTATGGCTACACCTTC. Protein product: CSAEQGLYGYTF. The chain employs TRBV29-1 and TRBJ1-2, with TRBD1 matching 7 bases. V was clipped by 7 bases and J by 4 bases; unmatched bases: 6. Germline CDR1 and CDR2: SQVTM and ANQGSEA. The length of the CDR3 is 12 residues.

The rearrangement uses TRBV19 and TRBJ1-2; 8 nucleotides line up with TRBD1. The junction had 7 bases not matched to a gene; V was cut back by 6 bases and J by 4 bases. The germline CDR1 and CDR2 sequences are LNHDA and SQIVND (reference sequence). CDR3 size: 14 residues. As DNA, the CDR3 is TGTGCCAGTAGGCCGGGACAGGACACCTATGGCTACACCTTC. Its protein product is CASRPGQDTYGYTF.

V is TRBV6-5 and J is TRBJ2-1; the match to TRBD2 covers 7 bases. The germline V gene has CDR1 MNHEY and CDR2 SVGAGI. With 4 bases clipped from V and 3 bases from J, the junction kept 3 bases outside the gene matches. The CDR3 is made up of 14 amino acids. DNA of the CDR3: TGTGCCAGCAGTTCGGCGGGAGTCTACAATGAGCAGTTCTTC. It codes for CASSSAGVYNEQFF.

This chain uses TRBV28 with TRBJ2-5, with D perhaps TRBD2 (7 bases). The CDR3 runs to 19 residues. The V gene lost 2 bases and the J gene lost 4 bases, with 26 bases spanning the gap. CDR1 is MDHEN, CDR2 SYDVKM, per germline. The CDR3 sequence is CASSLAPTALRGGLETQYF. The CDR3 DNA sequence: TGTGCCAGCAGTTTAGCCCCAACCGCCTTAAGGGGGGGCTTAGAGACCCAGTACTTC.

J is TRBJ2-3 and V is TRBV11-3; a possible D gene is TRBD2 (5 bases). The germline gives CDR1 SGHNT, CDR2 YENEEA. V shed 5 bases and J shed 2 bases, with 14 bases lying between them. This CDR3 has 15 amino acids. The CDR3 spells CASSRSGDVTDTQYF. CDR3 nucleotide sequence: TGTGCCAGCAGCCGAAGCGGAGACGTCACAGATACGCAGTATTTT.

CDR3 bases: TGTGCCAGCGGAAAACAGTCCGGCCATCACACTGAAGCTTTCTTT. It encodes CASGKQSGHHTEAFF. The chain is built from TRBV14 and TRBJ1-1, with no clear D. The CDR3 is 15 amino acids. Germline V gives CDR1 SGHDN, CDR2 FVKESK. The V gene lost 8 bases and the J gene lost 3 bases, with 19 bases spanning the gap.

This chain uses TRBV6-5 with TRBJ1-1; no clear D. The ends were cut back, 7 bases at V and 3 bases at J, with 12 bases in the middle. CDR1 and CDR2 from the germline V gene are MNHEY and SVGAGI. The CDR3 loop spans 13 amino acids. CDR3 DNA sequence: TGTGCCAGCACGCTCCTACGGTACACTGAAGCTTTCTTT. Translating gives CASTLLRYTEAFF.

This chain joins TRBV7-9 and TRBJ2-5; 7 positions match TRBD2. The CDR3 runs to 15 residues. The ends lost 2 bases at V and 5 bases at J; junction bases unmatched: 8. The germline V gene has CDR1 SEHNR and CDR2 FQNEAQ (reference sequence). The CDR3 coding sequence is TGTGCCAGCAGCTTATTGTCCGGGGGAGGGGAGACCCAGTACTTC. It encodes CASSLLSGGGETQYF. Using reference TRBV7-9 and TRBJ2-5 for the parts outside the CDR3, the full variable domain is DTGVSQNPRHKITKRGQNVTFRCDPISEHNRLYWYRQTLGQGPEFLTYFQNEAQLEKSRLLSDRFSAERPKGSFSTLEIQRTEQGDSAMYLCASSLLSGGGETQYFGPGTRLLVL.

The gene calls are TRBV30 and TRBJ1-1; 7 bases match TRBD1. V shed 4 bases, J shed 1 base, and the junction held 3 bases outside the gene matches. The V gene's germline CDR1 is GTSNPN and CDR2 SVGIG (reference sequence). CDR3 size: 13 residues. CDR3 protein: CAWTRQGNTEAFF. For the CDR3, the DNA is TGTGCCTGGACCCGACAGGGGAACACTGAAGCTTTCTTT.

V and J are TRBV6-5 and TRBJ2-7; unclear D gene. Germline V lookup: CDR1 MNHEY, CDR2 SVGAGI. Trimming cost V 5 bases and J 1 base, with 6 bases left between them. This CDR3 region has 12 residues. CDR3 in DNA: TGTGCCAGCAGTAGTAGATCCTACGAGCAGTACTTC. This encodes CASSSRSYEQYF.

This chain joins TRBV5-6 and TRBJ2-3; 7 nucleotides line up with TRBD1. There are 15 residues in the CDR3. J lost 4 bases, V lost 0 bases, and 5 bases had no gene match. In germline, CDR1 is SGHDT, CDR2 YYEEEE. CDR3 region: CASSLAEDRSDTQYF. The DNA of the CDR3 is TGTGCCAGCAGCTTGGCGGAGGACAGGTCAGATACGCAGTATTTT.

This clone was picked up a small number of times. The CDR3 DNA is TGTGCCAGCAGCCGCCGCGGAGCGATACTCGAGACCCAGTACTTC. It encodes CASSRRGAILETQYF. This chain joins TRBV6-5 and TRBJ2-5; D not certain. The V end was cut by 6 bases, the J end by 5 bases, with 19 bases between. Germline values: CDR1 MNHEY, CDR2 SVGAGI. The CDR3 is 15 residues long.

The chain couples TRBV11-3 to TRBJ1-1; no firm D call. Germline V lookup: CDR1 SGHNT, CDR2 YENEEA. V shed 3 bases and J shed 5 bases, with 13 bases lying between them. The CDR3 consists of 14 residues. The CDR3 coding sequence is TGTGCCAGCAGCTTCACCTCAGGCGAGACTGAAGCTTTCTTT. Protein: CASSFTSGETEAFF.

This sequence joins TRBV29-1 and TRBJ2-5, with D maybe TRBD2 (6 bases). The CDR3 sequence is 12 residues long. V lost 4 bases to trimming and J lost 5 bases, with 11 bases between them. Germline assignment: CDR1 SQVTM and CDR2 ANQGSEA. CDR3 DNA: TGCAGCGTTGGGAGGGCCCGGGAGACCCAGTACTTC. The encoded protein is CSVGRARETQYF.

The chain couples TRBV5-1 to TRBJ2-5; TRBD2 matches 7 bases. Looked up from germline, CDR1 is SGHRS and CDR2 is YFSETQ. The CDR3 loop spans 14 amino acids. After removal of 9 bases from V and 7 bases from J, the junction contained 15 bases not matched to a gene. CDR3 DNA sequence: TGCGCCACGGCGAGCGGGGCGTTATCGGGGACCCAGTACTTC. It encodes CATASGALSGTQYF.